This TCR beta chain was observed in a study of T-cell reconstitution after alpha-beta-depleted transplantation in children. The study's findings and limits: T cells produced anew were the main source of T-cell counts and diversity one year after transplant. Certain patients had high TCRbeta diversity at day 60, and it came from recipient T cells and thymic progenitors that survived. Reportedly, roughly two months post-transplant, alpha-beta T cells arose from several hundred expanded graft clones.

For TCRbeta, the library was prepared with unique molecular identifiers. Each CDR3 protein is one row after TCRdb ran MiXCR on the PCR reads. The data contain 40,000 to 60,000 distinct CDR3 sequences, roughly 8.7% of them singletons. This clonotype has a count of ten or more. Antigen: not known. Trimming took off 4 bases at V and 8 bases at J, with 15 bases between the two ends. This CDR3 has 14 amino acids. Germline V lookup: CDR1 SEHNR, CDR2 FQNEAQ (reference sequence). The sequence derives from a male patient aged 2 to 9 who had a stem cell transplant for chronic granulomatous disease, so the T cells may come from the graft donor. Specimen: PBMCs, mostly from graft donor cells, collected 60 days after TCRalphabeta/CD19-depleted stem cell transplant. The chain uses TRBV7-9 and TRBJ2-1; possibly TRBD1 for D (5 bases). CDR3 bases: TGTGCCAGCAGCTACACCGAGTGGGGCGATGAGCAGTTCTTC. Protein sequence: CASSYTEWGDEQFF.